This record concerns one T cell receptor (beta chain) sequence. Method: immunoSEQ multiplex PCR; TCRdb's copy keeps in-frame clones and lacks some. The sample yields over a million clones, roughly 96% seen once. This sample was taken from a study of shared clonotypes between healthy human individuals. This CDR3 spans 17 amino acids. In germline, CDR1 is MDHEN, CDR2 SYDVKM. Unmatched junction bases numbered 8, after V lost 2 bases and J lost 2 bases. Within Nashville, Tennessee resided all donors, each a Caucasian adult. The rearrangement links TRBV28 to TRBJ2-3, with 9 bases fitting TRBD2. The sequencing sample was made of naive CD4+ T cells sorted from blood. Described subset: CD45RA+ positively selected. The clonotype originates from a man aged 25-45 years in good health. CDR3 in amino acids: CASSLTTSGSPTDTQYF. The CDR3 DNA follows: TGTGCCAGCAGTTTAACGACTAGCGGATCGCCCACAGATACGCAGTATTTT.